The 12 T cell receptor beta chains in this list originate from one sample, sequenced in a study of identical twins. One entry per CDR3 protein results from TCRdb running MiXCR on the 5' RACE reads. In the table there are around 1.7 million distinct CDR3 sequences, under 35% of which are singletons. The sequencing input was cord blood. These receptors all stem from a newborn girl in good health.

The genes are TRBV10-3 and TRBJ2-5, with 7 bases fitting TRBD2. This CDR3 region has 16 residues. J gave up 2 bases and V 0 bases, and 6 bases lay outside the gene matches. Germline V gene lookup returns CDR1 ENHRY and CDR2 SYGVKD. The CDR3 DNA reads as TGTGCCATCAGTGAGTCGCGGGGGACTCGTCAAGAGACCCAGTACTTC. It encodes CAISESRGTRQETQYF.

This rearrangement joins TRBV2 to TRBJ2-3, with a tentative D call TRBD1 (5 bases). The CDR3 totals 14 residues. Per the germline V gene, CDR1 is SNHLY and CDR2 is FYNNEI. Trimming pared 3 bases from V and 2 bases from J, leaving 9 bases between. The CDR3 loop is CASSDLTVTDTQYF. In DNA form, the CDR3 reads TGTGCCAGCAGTGACCTGACAGTCACAGATACGCAGTATTTT.

This clonotype was found a few times. The DNA of the CDR3 is TGCAGTGCTGGGACAAATAACTATGGCTACACCTTC. This gives the protein CSAGTNNYGYTF. The chain has TRBV20-1 and TRBJ1-2, with D perhaps matching TRBD1 (6 bases). Germline values: CDR1 DFQATT, CDR2 SNEGSKA (reference sequence). V was cut by 5 bases and J by 1 base, with 8 bases left in between. The CDR3 spans 12 residues.

The CDR3 DNA reads TGTGCCAGCAGCCTGACTAGCGGGAGTTTCGGTGAGCAGTTCTTC. This translates into CASSLTSGSFGEQFF. This chain connects TRBV4-2 to TRBJ2-1; TRBD2 matches 12 bases. The CDR3 is made up of 15 amino acids. The junction had 7 bases not matched to a gene; V was cut back by 4 bases and J by 9 bases. Germline CDR1 and CDR2: LGHNA and YNFKEQ.

Only a few counts were recorded for this clonotype. The gene calls are TRBV20-1 and TRBJ2-3, with 7 bases aligning to TRBD2. The germline V gene has CDR1 DFQATT and CDR2 SNEGSKA (reference sequence). V lost 1 base to trimming and J lost 5 bases; unmatched junction nucleotides: 0. This CDR3 has 12 amino acids. This CDR3 reads CSARAGGDTQYF. CDR3 DNA: TGCAGTGCTAGAGCGGGGGGAGATACGCAGTATTTT.

The genes are TRBV18 and TRBJ2-5; D possibly uses TRBD1 or TRBD2 (5 bases each). CDR3 length equals 14 residues. Germline CDR1 KGHSH, CDR2 LQKENI. V was pared by 2 bases and J by 5 bases, with 12 bases between. The CDR3 sequence: CASSPTGTSETQYF. The CDR3 DNA reads TGTGCCAGCTCACCAACGGGGACCTCGGAGACCCAGTACTTC.

This chain connects TRBV3-1 to TRBJ2-5, with 8 bases fitting TRBD2. With 5 bases clipped from V and 6 bases from J, the junction kept 5 bases outside the gene matches. The CDR3 is made up of 13 amino acids. Germline loops: CDR1 LGHDT, CDR2 YNNKEL (reference sequence). The CDR3 DNA sequence: TGTGCCAGCAGCAGAATAGCGGGGAAGACCCAGTACTTC. Protein sequence: CASSRIAGKTQYF.

The rearrangement uses TRBV4-2 and TRBJ1-5, with TRBD1 matching over 7 bases. CDR3 length equals 14 residues. CDR1 LGHNA and CDR2 YNFKEQ come from the germline V gene. Trimming removed 4 bases from V and 5 bases from J; junction bases left unmatched: 5. The CDR3 bases are TGTGCCAGCAGCCCCGGGACAGCCGATCAGCCCCAGCATTTT. This gives the protein CASSPGTADQPQHF.

The chain is built from TRBV12-3 or TRBV12-4 and TRBJ2-1; TRBD2 matches at 7 bases. The CDR3 spans 15 residues. The junction had 15 bases not matched to a gene; V was cut back by 6 bases and J by 10 bases. CDR3 loop: CASSAGEGWSYEQFF. The CDR3 nucleotides are TGTGCCAGCAGCGCCGGGGAGGGTTGGTCCTACGAGCAGTTCTTC.

V and J are TRBV20-1 and TRBJ2-5; 11 positions match TRBD2. The end of the DNA aligns better with TRBJ2-1, so the J call may be wrong. Per the germline V gene, CDR1 is DFQATT and CDR2 is SNEGSKA (reference sequence). The CDR3 is made up of 15 amino acids. The CDR3 protein is CSASGLAGSQETQFF. Here the CDR3 DNA reads TGCAGTGCTAGTGGACTAGCGGGTAGCCAAGAGACCCAGTTCTTC.

V and J are TRBV27 and TRBJ1-6; the D is unclear. V lost 7 bases and J 6 bases, leaving 16 bases between the germline ends. CDR1 and CDR2 (germline): MNHEY, SMNVEV (reference sequence). The length of the CDR3 is 15 residues. CDR3 loop: CASNPLGFLNSPLHF. In DNA form, the CDR3 reads TGTGCCAGCAACCCGCTTGGATTCCTTAATTCACCCCTCCACTTT.

The chain uses TRBV20-1 and TRBJ2-7; D call uncertain. Germline loops: CDR1 DFQATT, CDR2 SNEGSKA (reference sequence). This CDR3 comprises 10 residues. V was pared by 3 bases and J by 5 bases, with 5 bases between. The chain's CDR3 is CSASWNEQYF. The CDR3 bases are TGCAGTGCTAGTTGGAACGAGCAGTACTTC.